Below, 10 T cell receptor beta chains from the same sample are listed, as sequenced in a study of identical twins. TCRdb re-analysed the 5' RACE reads in MiXCR, keeping a single row per CDR3 protein. This sample has fewer than 900,000 distinct CDR3 sequences; around a sixth occur once, and the top ten carry about an eighth. These data were also reused for a study on T cells expressing NK-cell markers.

The sample taken for sequencing was PBMCs. The receptors here all came from a woman younger than 30 in good health.

The V gene is TRBV5-1, the J gene TRBJ1-3, with no clear D. In germline, CDR1 is SGHRS, CDR2 YFSETQ. This CDR3 is built from 16 residues. Trimming took 0 bases from V and 0 from J, leaving 10 bases between them. Here the CDR3 DNA reads TGCGCCAGCAGCTTGGAAGGGCCGAGCTCTGGAAACACCATATATTTT. It is translated as CASSLEGPSSGNTIYF.

The gene calls are TRBV6-5 and TRBJ2-2; D is undetermined. CDR1 is MNHEY, CDR2 SVGAGI, per germline. Trimming stripped 2 bases from V and 6 bases from J, with 10 bases between. The length of the CDR3 is 14 residues. CDR3 region: CASSYDRPAGELFF. CDR3 in DNA: TGTGCCAGCAGTTACGACCGGCCAGCCGGGGAGCTGTTTTTT.

The chain joins TRBV5-1 to TRBJ2-7; no clear D gene. Germline values: CDR1 SGHRS, CDR2 YFSETQ. The CDR3 consists of 14 residues. V lost 5 bases to trimming and J lost 2 bases, with 14 bases between them. The DNA of the CDR3 is TGCGCCAGCAGGGCGGATCCTTCGACCTACGAGCAGTACTTC. Protein product: CASRADPSTYEQYF.

This chain uses TRBV12-3 or TRBV12-4 with TRBJ2-1; 9 nucleotides line up with TRBD2. The V gene end was trimmed by 5 bases and the J gene end by 2 bases; junction bases not matched to a gene: 7. The length of the CDR3 is 16 residues. The CDR3 coding sequence is TGTGCCAGCAGTCCACCGGGACTAGCTACCTACAATGAGCAGTTCTTC. Protein product: CASSPPGLATYNEQFF.

The rearrangement joins TRBV4-3 to TRBJ2-1, with 11 bases identical to TRBD1. The length of the CDR3 is 15 residues. Germline CDR1 LGHNA, CDR2 YSLEER. J was trimmed by 13 bases and V by 3 bases; bases with no gene match: 11. The CDR3, as DNA: TGCGCCAGCAGCCATGTGGGGGGACAGGGGGTGATCCAGTTCTTC. Its protein is CASSHVGGQGVIQFF.

This clonotype was seen at least ten times. The chain couples TRBV12-3 or TRBV12-4 to TRBJ2-5; TRBD1 matches at 8 bases. The CDR3 covers 13 residues. V shed 7 bases, J shed 9 bases, and the junction held 10 bases outside the gene matches. CDR3 region: CASNTDRADPQYF. CDR3 DNA: TGTGCCAGCAACACGGACAGGGCGGATCCCCAGTACTTC.

This clonotype was detected ten times or more. The chain combines TRBV18 with TRBJ2-1; D is perhaps TRBD1 (5 bases). This CDR3 region has 12 residues. The V and J ends lost 6 bases and 10 bases respectively, with 13 bases between them. Germline assignment: CDR1 KGHSH and CDR2 LQKENI. CDR3 bases: TGTGCCAGCTCCCCGACAGAAAACGAGCAGTTCTTC. This gives the protein CASSPTENEQFF.

A few counts support this clonotype. The J gene is TRBJ2-5, the V gene TRBV20-1; D gene ambiguous. Trimming took 5 bases from V and 6 from J, leaving 16 bases between them. The CDR3 sequence is 13 residues long. From germline, CDR1 is DFQATT and CDR2 SNEGSKA (reference sequence). In DNA, the CDR3 is TGCAGTGCTGTTGTTCCGGGCCCTAAGACCCAGTACTTC. Protein: CSAVVPGPKTQYF.

This clonotype was seen only once. V gene TRBV2 combines with J gene TRBJ2-7; no reliable D call. Trimming took off 9 bases at V and 2 bases at J, with 14 bases between the two ends. Germline V lookup: CDR1 SNHLY, CDR2 FYNNEI. The CDR3 loop spans 13 amino acids. CDR3 in DNA: TGTGCCAGTACTGACACTCAAGCCTACGAGCAGTACTTC. Its translation: CASTDTQAYEQYF.

This clonotype appeared once. Written as DNA, the CDR3 is TGCAGTGCTACCCGGGACGGTATCACAGATACGCAGTATTTT. Protein sequence: CSATRDGITDTQYF. The chain links TRBV20-1 to TRBJ2-3; possibly TRBD1 or TRBD2 for D (5 bases each). The CDR3 is 14 amino acids. Germline CDR1 DFQATT, CDR2 SNEGSKA (reference sequence). Trimming cost V 4 bases and J 2 bases, with 13 bases left between them.